The 13 T cell receptor beta chains in this list originate from one sample, sequenced in a study of blood T cells in healthy people across ages. Alongside a J-beta primer mix, a sample-barcoded 5' primer served in a second PCR lasting about 7 to 12 cycles. TCRdb re-derived calls from the 5' RACE reads in MiXCR, one entry per CDR3 protein. The profile covers some 1.8 million distinct CDR3 sequences, with approximately 40% appearing a single time and roughly 23% taken by the ten largest. Material: blood. Receptors originate from a human donor in good health.

V and J are TRBV18 and TRBJ1-3; D gene unclear. The germline gives CDR1 KGHSH, CDR2 LQKENI. The ends were cut back, 2 bases at V and 0 bases at J, with 8 bases in the middle. This CDR3 is built from 15 residues. In nucleotides, the CDR3 is TGTGCCAGCTCACCAACAGCCAGCTCTGGAAACACCATATATTTT. This sequence encodes CASSPTASSGNTIYF.

Of note for this clonotype: It may be a read error: a sequence one base away is much more abundant. This rearrangement joins TRBV6-5 to TRBJ2-6; D is possibly TRBD1 (6 bases). The CDR3 loop spans 15 amino acids. Germline CDR1 and CDR2: MNHEY and SVGAGI. In nucleotides, the CDR3 is TGTGCCAGTTCTCCGGGGACACCTGGGGCCAGCGTCCTGACTTTC. Residues: CASSPGTPGASVLTF.

Only a few counts were recorded for this clonotype. The J gene is TRBJ1-1, the V gene TRBV7-9, with D maybe TRBD1 (6 bases). CDR1 and CDR2 from the germline V gene are SEHNR and FQNEAQ (reference sequence). V gave up 5 bases and J gave up 0 bases, with 13 bases separating them. The CDR3 has 15 residues. CDR3 region: CASSQARGLNTEAFF. In DNA, the CDR3 is TGTGCCAGCAGCCAGGCCAGGGGCCTGAACACTGAAGCTTTCTTT.

The chain joins TRBV15 to TRBJ2-1, with D possibly being TRBD1 (5 bases). From germline, CDR1 is LNHNV and CDR2 YYDKDF (reference sequence). The CDR3 consists of 13 residues. Trimming pared 0 bases from V and 14 bases from J, leaving 14 bases between. The CDR3 here is CATSRDRFLGEFF. DNA of the CDR3: TGTGCCACCAGCAGAGATAGGTTCCTAGGGGAGTTCTTC.

This clonotype was detected only once. This sequence joins TRBV9 and TRBJ1-4; 10 nucleotides line up with TRBD1. The CDR3 covers 14 residues. Germline-derived CDR1 and CDR2 are SGDLS and YYNGEE. Losses at the gene ends were 4 bases for V and 8 bases for J; bases not matched to a gene: 5. Written as DNA, the CDR3 is TGTGCCAGCAGCCAAGGGACAGGGGCAGAAAAACTGTTTTTT. Residues: CASSQGTGAEKLFF. Based on the CDR3 plus reference TRBV9 and TRBJ1-4, the full variable domain is DSGVTQTPKHLITATGQRVTLRCSPRSGDLSVYWYQQSLDQGLQFLIQYYNGEERAKGNILERFSAQQFPDLHSELNLSSLELGDSALYFCASSQGTGAEKLFFGSGTQLSVL.

The chain recombines TRBV11-3 with TRBJ2-1; possibly TRBD1 for D (5 bases). The CDR3 is made up of 14 amino acids. The V and J ends lost 3 bases and 5 bases respectively, with 11 bases between them. Per the germline V gene, CDR1 is SGHNT and CDR2 is YENEEA. CDR3 protein: CASSFARTHNEQFF. The CDR3 region has the DNA TGTGCCAGCAGCTTCGCCAGGACACACAATGAGCAGTTCTTC.

This clonotype was detected a few times. The rearrangement links TRBV7-9 to TRBJ2-5; TRBD2 agrees at 7 bases. The V segment lost 0 bases and the J segment 4 bases; nucleotides outside the gene matches: 8. The CDR3 spans 16 residues. Germline V lookup: CDR1 SEHNR, CDR2 FQNEAQ (reference sequence). CDR3 in amino acids: CASSLALETSRETQYF. In DNA form, the CDR3 reads TGTGCCAGCAGCTTAGCGCTAGAGACTAGCCGAGAGACCCAGTACTTC.

This chain links TRBV7-2 with TRBJ2-5, with 9 bases lining up with TRBD1. The DNA end is a closer match to TRBJ2-7, so the J assignment may be wrong. The CDR3 is 13 residues long. Germline CDR1 and CDR2: SGHTA and FQGNSA. CDR3 DNA: TGTGCCAGCGGCAAAAAGACAGGGGGCGAGCAGTACTTC. Encoded protein: CASGKKTGGEQYF.

The chain is built from TRBV2 and TRBJ2-5, with D possibly matching TRBD1 (7 bases). The germline V gene encodes CDR1 SNHLY and CDR2 FYNNEI. This CDR3 has 14 residues. V lost 6 bases, J lost 1 base, and 12 bases lay in between. DNA of the CDR3: TGTGCCAGCAGGGAGGGACAGATCCAAGAGACCCAGTACTTC. It yields the protein CASREGQIQETQYF.

The rearrangement joins TRBV7-2 to TRBJ2-7; 12 bases are shared with TRBD1. CDR1 is SGHTA and CDR2 is FQGNSA in the germline V gene. The CDR3 consists of 15 residues. Trimming cost V 5 bases and J 7 bases; bases outside gene matches: 9. The CDR3 is CASSTGTGGSWEQYF. The CDR3 DNA reads TGTGCCAGCAGCACCGGGACAGGGGGCAGTTGGGAGCAGTACTTC.

V and J are TRBV5-5 and TRBJ2-1, with no clear D. In germline, CDR1 is SGHKS, CDR2 YYEKEE (reference sequence). This CDR3 region has 13 residues. Trimming shortened V by 2 bases and J by 5 bases, and 8 bases separated the two germline ends. Here the CDR3 reads CASSFQGNNEQFF. In nucleotides, the CDR3 is TGTGCCAGCAGCTTCCAAGGAAACAATGAGCAGTTCTTC.

The sample holds one count of this clonotype. This chain connects TRBV20-1 to TRBJ1-1; TRBD1 matches at 7 bases. Germline V lookup: CDR1 DFQATT, CDR2 SNEGSKA (reference sequence). J was trimmed by 7 bases and V by 3 bases; bases with no gene match: 8. The CDR3 runs to 13 residues. The CDR3 DNA is TGCAGTGCTAGTGAGGGGGCGAGGGGTGAAGCTTTCTTT. This encodes CSASEGARGEAFF.

In regard to this clonotype: One end of the junction varies from germline; a read error may be responsible. The chain is built from TRBV7-9 and TRBJ2-3; 11 bases fit TRBD2. Per germline, CDR1 SEHNR and CDR2 FQNEAQ (reference sequence). The CDR3 has 19 amino acids. Here the CDR3 reads CASSFIAGGLIYGTDMQYF. CDR3 in DNA: TGTGCCAGCAGCTTTATAGCGGGGGGGCTCATCTACGGCACAGATATGCAGTATTTT. The full variable domain, completed using reference TRBV7-9 and TRBJ2-3, is DTGVSQNPRHKITKRGQNVTFRCDPISEHNRLYWYRQTLGQGPEFLTYFQNEAQLEKSRLLSDRFSAERPKGSFSTLEIQRTEQGDSAMYLCASSFIAGGLIYGTDMQYFGPGTRLTVL.